This section outlines one T cell receptor (beta chain) sequence together with its context. This specimen comes from a study of cytomegalovirus exposure and HLA in healthy donors. This CDR3 contains 16 residues. The PCR had 60 Vbeta and 13 Jbeta primers. Generated by immunoSEQ multiplex PCR, the TCRdb table keeps only in-frame clones and is missing some. The sample consists of about 43,000 clones, roughly 63% of them appearing once. The chain employs TRBV21-1 and TRBJ1-1; the table's D call, TRBD1, has no DNA check behind it. TRBV21-1 constitutes a pseudogene. Input material: PBMCs. The receptor was isolated from a man in his fifties or sixties in good health and CMV-seropositive. DNA of the CDR3: TGTGCCAGCAGCAAAGGCCGGGGACAGGGGAACACTGAAGCTTTCTTT. Protein product: CASSKGRGQGNTEAFF.